This T cell receptor (beta chain) stems from a study of regulatory T cells in long-lasting Graves disease. As for the study in general: Newly diagnosed Graves' patients took antithyroid drugs under 3 months.

The CDR3 consists of 15 residues. Deletions cut 4 bases from V and 8 bases from J, with 18 bases between. The germline CDR1 and CDR2 sequences are SNHLY and FYNNEI. Stated time point: newly diagnosed GD, antithyroid drugs for less than 3 months. Extracted RNA from PBMCs served as the source of the TCR library. Ten or more counts support this clonotype. Antigen specificity is unknown. General study results and limits: With 2,500 to 3,500 shared public clonotypes, persistent patients exceeded new patients, who shared 966.

Library construction for TCR beta used iRepertoire HTBI primers and Arm-PCR of CDR3 regions. TCRdb ran MiXCR on the multiplex PCR reads and lists one entry per CDR3 protein. The data show 400,000 to 550,000 distinct CDR3 sequences, about 15% seen once. The same specimen was also included in a second study, on T cells in Graves' hyperthyroidism and ophthalmopathy. That work contributes: Primed by the HTBI set, a first-round RT-PCR was run on the TCR CDR3.

This clonotype originated in a woman under 40 with Graves disease. Sequencing was performed on peripheral blood mononuclear cells (PBMCs), taken at new diagnosis, from a patient treated with antithyroid drugs. The chain has TRBV2 and TRBJ1-5; tentative D call: TRBD1 (6 bases). The CDR3 reads CASSGGVTGLEPQHF. The CDR3 DNA sequence: TGTGCCAGCAGTGGGGGGGTGACAGGCTTGGAGCCCCAGCATTTT.